The rows below give T cell receptor beta chains drawn from one sample of a study of human T cells and chemical hapten exposure. Using its own MiXCR run on the RACE reads, TCRdb lists one record per CDR3 protein. This table holds about 360,000 distinct CDR3 sequences, roughly 6.9% found once. The material was whole blood, obtained in connection with sensitization to the hapten diphenylcyclopropenone (DPC). The receptors were sampled from a woman aged 18-29 years with alopecia areata. Some clones in this sample may be carry-over from other donors' samples. Both conserved end residues are part of each CDR3. A D gene is named only where the DNA matches it firmly. The size entry is marked missing in some rows and otherwise reads once, few, many or a size class.

>-|TRBV29-1|-|14|TRBJ1-4
CSVIRDSENEKLFF
TGCAGCGTTATTCGCGACAGCGAAAATGAAAAACTGTTTTTT
>-|TRBV27|many|14|TRBJ2-4
CASSLQGAKNIQYF
TGTGCCAGCAGTTTGCAGGGGGCCAAAAACATTCAGTACTTC
>-|TRBV6-1|-|14|TRBJ1-2
CASSPFRGDYGYTF
TGTGCCAGCAGTCCCTTCAGAGGAGACTATGGCTACACCTTC
>-|TRBV20-1|-|15|TRBJ1-5
CSARDPGSGNQPQHF
TGCAGTGCTAGAGATCCGGGATCGGGCAATCAGCCCCAGCATTTT
>-|TRBV12-3/TRBV12-4|many|12|TRBJ1-1
CASRRGRFEAFF
TGTGCCAGCAGGCGCGGGAGGTTTGAAGCTTTCTTT
>TRBD1|TRBV3-1|few|16|TRBJ1-5
CASSQGDRGFNQPQHF
TGTGCCAGCAGCCAAGGGGACAGGGGATTCAATCAGCCCCAGCATTTT
>-|TRBV16|many|15|TRBJ1-5
CASSQAGIPNQPQHF
TGTGCCAGCAGCCAAGCAGGGATTCCCAATCAGCCCCAGCATTTT
>-|TRBV6-6|many|13|TRBJ1-5
CASRWDSNQPQHF
TGTGCCAGCAGATGGGACAGCAATCAGCCCCAGCATTTT
>-|TRBV27|many|12|TRBJ2-7
CASRAGSYEQYF
TGTGCCAGCAGAGCCGGCTCCTACGAGCAGTACTTC
>TRBD1|TRBV20-1|-|14|TRBJ1-6
CSARAGQNYSPLHF
TGCAGTGCTAGAGCGGGACAGAACTATTCACCCCTCCACTTT
>-|TRBV6-2/TRBV6-3|-|15|TRBJ2-7
CASSYHGADLYEQYF
TGTGCCAGCAGTTACCACGGGGCAGACCTATACGAGCAGTACTTC
>TRBD1|TRBV2|many|17|TRBJ2-2
CASSTDRGTANTGELFF
TGTGCCAGCAGTACAGACAGGGGTACGGCGAACACCGGGGAGCTGTTTTTT
>TRBD2|TRBV6-2/TRBV6-3|few|20|TRBJ2-6
CASSYSSGGPLTSGANVLTF
TGTGCCAGCAGTTACTCCAGCGGGGGCCCACTCACTTCAGGGGCCAACGTCCTGACTTTC
>TRBD2|TRBV20-1|-|18|TRBJ2-3
CSATRTSGGLASTDTQYF
TGCAGTGCTACCCGGACTAGCGGGGGCCTAGCTAGCACAGATACGCAGTATTTT
>-|TRBV6-1|-|14|TRBJ2-3
CASSELITTDTQYF
TGTGCCAGCAGTGAACTTATTACTACAGATACGCAGTATTTT
>-|TRBV18|many|13|TRBJ1-1
CASSQEIYTEAFF
TGTGCCAGCTCACAAGAAATTTACACTGAAGCTTTCTTT
>-|TRBV18|many|14|TRBJ1-1
CASSPGGKNTEAFF
TGTGCCAGCTCACCTGGGGGGAAGAACACTGAAGCTTTCTTT
>-|TRBV13|many|16|TRBJ2-2
CASSSKDWLNTGELFF
TGTGCCAGCAGCTCAAAGGACTGGCTCAACACCGGGGAGCTGTTTTTT
>-|TRBV21-1|medium-sized|15|TRBJ2-5
CASSNSVRVKETQYF
TGTGCCAGCAGCAATTCGGTCAGGGTAAAAGAGACCCAGTACTTC
>-|TRBV6-2/TRBV6-3|many|15|TRBJ2-3
CASILTRPGADTQYF
TGTGCCAGCATTCTAACCAGACCGGGTGCAGATACGCAGTATTTT
>-|TRBV7-2|-|16|TRBJ1-4
CASSLARRTHNEKLFF
TGTGCCAGCAGCTTAGCTCGACGGACCCACAATGAAAAACTGTTTTTT
>-|TRBV6-2/TRBV6-3|-|12|TRBJ2-3
CASRGTPDTQYF
TGTGCCAGTCGAGGGACGCCCGATACGCAGTATTTT
>TRBD2|TRBV6-6|many|17|TRBJ2-7
CASSYGTSGGLSYEQYF
TGTGCCAGCAGTTACGGGACTAGCGGGGGGCTGTCCTACGAGCAGTACTTC
>-|TRBV4-2|few|12|TRBJ2-7
CASSRPEYEQYF
TGTGCCAGCAGCCGCCCGGAGTACGAGCAGTACTTC
>-|TRBV7-2|few|13|TRBJ1-1
CASSLSHYTEAFF
TGTGCCAGCAGCTTATCCCACTACACTGAAGCTTTCTTT
>TRBD1|TRBV10-3|-|17|TRBJ1-6
CAISVGQGSSYNSPLHF
TGTGCCATCAGTGTTGGACAGGGGAGCTCCTATAATTCACCCCTCCACTTT
>TRBD2|TRBV12-3/TRBV12-4|-|16|TRBJ2-1
CASSPAGTSGGNEQFF
TGTGCCAGCAGTCCGGCGGGGACTAGCGGGGGCAATGAGCAGTTCTTC
>-|TRBV12-3/TRBV12-4|-|14|TRBJ1-3
CASNPTGLLNTIYF
TGTGCCAGCAATCCAACAGGGTTGTTAAACACCATATATTTT
>-|TRBV2|few|17|TRBJ2-2
CASSALSGRSNTGELFF
TGTGCCAGCAGTGCCCTCAGCGGGCGTTCGAACACCGGGGAGCTGTTTTTT
>-|TRBV12-3/TRBV12-4|few|14|TRBJ2-5
CASSLSTLQETQYF
TGTGCCAGCAGTTTGAGTACACTCCAAGAGACCCAGTACTTC
>-|TRBV7-9|few|14|TRBJ2-7
CASSLGQAAYEQYF
TGTGCCAGCAGCTTAGGACAGGCCGCCTACGAGCAGTACTTC
>-|TRBV7-2|few|15|TRBJ2-1
CASSPGTPFYNEQFF
TGTGCCAGCAGCCCAGGGACTCCCTTCTACAATGAGCAGTTCTTC
>-|TRBV20-1|many|13|TRBJ2-7
CSARDNVAYEQYF
TGCAGTGCTAGAGACAACGTCGCCTACGAGCAGTACTTC
>TRBD1|TRBV12-3/TRBV12-4|few|13|TRBJ2-7
CASSQLTGVEQYF
TGTGCCAGCAGTCAACTCACAGGGGTCGAGCAGTACTTC
>TRBD2|TRBV4-1|few|16|TRBJ2-7
CASSQDHPSGGYEQYF
TGCGCCAGCAGCCAAGATCATCCTAGCGGGGGCTACGAGCAGTACTTC
>-|TRBV12-3/TRBV12-4|many|15|TRBJ1-4
CASSLREGTNEKLFF
TGTGCCAGCAGTCTCAGGGAAGGGACTAATGAAAAACTGTTTTTT
>-|TRBV6-6|many|15|TRBJ2-3
CASTQRARGSDTQYF
TGTGCCAGCACTCAAAGGGCGCGGGGTTCAGATACGCAGTATTTT
>-|TRBV3-1|-|13|TRBJ1-2
CASSLKKTNGYTF
TGTGCCAGCAGCCTTAAGAAAACGAATGGCTACACCTTC
>-|TRBV2|-|12|TRBJ2-1
CASSVADNEQFF
TGTGCCAGCAGTGTTGCGGACAATGAGCAGTTCTTC
>-|TRBV12-3/TRBV12-4|few|16|TRBJ1-5
CASSPDLGYSNQPQHF
TGTGCCAGCAGTCCAGATCTAGGTTATAGCAATCAGCCCCAGCATTTT
>-|TRBV10-3|few|15|TRBJ2-4
CAISESETYGNIQYF
TGTGCCATCAGTGAGTCGGAGACCTATGGTAACATTCAGTACTTC
>-|TRBV2|many|13|TRBJ1-2
CASRPNLSGSYTF
TGTGCCAGCAGACCGAACCTCTCAGGGAGCTACACCTTC
>-|TRBV4-3|-|14|TRBJ1-3
CASSQDRSGNTIYF
TGCGCCAGCAGCCAAGATCGTTCTGGAAACACCATATATTTT
>-|TRBV10-3|many|13|TRBJ2-7
CAIGGTGAYEQYF
TGTGCCATCGGTGGGACCGGAGCCTACGAGCAGTACTTC
>-|TRBV10-3|few|13|TRBJ1-1
CAISREGNTEAFF
TGTGCCATCAGCAGGGAGGGGAACACTGAAGCTTTCTTT
>-|TRBV12-3/TRBV12-4|many|12|TRBJ2-1
CASSLDGDEQFF
TGTGCCAGCAGTTTAGACGGGGATGAGCAGTTCTTC
>-|TRBV6-1|few|14|TRBJ1-1
CASRTGIINTEAFF
TGTGCCAGCAGGACCGGGATAATTAACACTGAAGCTTTCTTT
>-|TRBV7-6|-|18|TRBJ2-5
CASSLAYTLGGGQETQYF
TGTGCCAGCAGCTTAGCTTACACCCTCGGAGGGGGTCAAGAGACCCAGTACTTC
>-|TRBV10-3|-|13|TRBJ2-3
CATTDDPGDTQYF
TGTGCCACGACGGACGATCCGGGCGATACGCAGTATTTT
>TRBD2|TRBV15|few|15|TRBJ2-1
CATSREGLAGDEQFF
TGTGCCACCAGCAGAGAGGGACTAGCGGGGGATGAGCAGTTCTTC
>-|TRBV12-3/TRBV12-4|many|14|TRBJ2-1
CASSWLAPHNEQFF
TGTGCCAGCAGTTGGTTGGCGCCCCACAATGAGCAGTTCTTC
>-|TRBV4-3|many|14|TRBJ2-7
CASSQVRPAYEQYF
TGCGCCAGCAGCCAAGTTCGCCCCGCCTACGAGCAGTACTTC
>-|TRBV18|-|14|TRBJ1-1
CASSPPEINTEAFF
TGTGCCAGCTCACCACCGGAGATTAACACTGAAGCTTTCTTT
>-|TRBV4-3|many|13|TRBJ2-7
CASSQDIRWEQYF
TGCGCCAGCAGCCAAGATATCCGTTGGGAGCAGTACTTC
>TRBD1|TRBV9|many|14|TRBJ1-1
CASRATTGVTEAFF
TGTGCCAGCAGGGCCACTACAGGGGTCACTGAAGCTTTCTTT
>-|TRBV19|few|13|TRBJ1-5
CASSILSAQPQHF
TGTGCCAGTAGTATTCTGTCCGCTCAGCCCCAGCATTTT